A selection of T cell receptor beta chains follows, all from one sample in a study of shared clonotypes between healthy human individuals. Data came from immunoSEQ multiplex PCR; TCRdb stores just in-frame clones and leaves some out. The sample has around 370,000 clones, approximately 97% seen once. Material for sequencing was memory CD8+ T cells sorted from blood. These receptors all stem from a young man in good health. Each CDR3 is given with its conserved first and last residue. A D gene is named only where the DNA matches it firmly.

V gene,J gene,D gene,CDR3 length,CDR3 DNA,CDR3 protein
TRBV9,TRBJ2-7,TRBD2,18,TGTGCCAGCAGCGTAGCGGCACCACTAGCGGGAGCCAAGTACGAGCAGTACTTC,CASSVAAPLAGAKYEQYF
TRBV11-3,TRBJ2-3,TRBD1,14,TGTGCCAGCAGCTTACAGGGGGTCACAGATACGCAGTATTTT,CASSLQGVTDTQYF
TRBV25-1,TRBJ1-2,TRBD1,14,TGTGCCAGCAGCGTGACAGGGGTTGCCTATGGCTACACCTTC,CASSVTGVAYGYTF
TRBV30,TRBJ2-2,.,15,TGTGCCTGGAGCCAAGACAGGTCGAACACCGGGGAGCTGTTTTTT,CAWSQDRSNTGELFF
TRBV7-2,TRBJ2-1,TRBD2,19,TGTGCCAGCAGCTTAGTCACCCCAAGGGGCGGGAGAGCCGGCAATGAGCAGTTCTTC,CASSLVTPRGGRAGNEQFF
TRBV4-1,TRBJ2-3,TRBD2,17,TGCGCCAGCAGCCAGGAACTAGCGGGAGGGTTGGAGGGTACGCAGTATTTT,CASSQELAGGLEGTQYF
TRBV5-1,TRBJ2-3,.,14,TGCGCCAGCAGCTTTTGGGAGGGCACAGATACGCAGTATTTT,CASSFWEGTDTQYF
TRBV10-1,TRBJ2-7,.,13,TGCGCCAGCAGTGAGTCGACTGGGTACGAGCAGTACTTC,CASSESTGYEQYF
TRBV19,TRBJ2-5,TRBD2,16,TGTGCCAGTAGTATGTTCGCAGCGGGAGCAAGGGAGACCCAGTACTTC,CASSMFAAGARETQYF
TRBV7-9,TRBJ2-1,TRBD2,14,TGTGCCAGCAGCTTAAAAGCGGGAAACAATGAGCAGTTCTTC,CASSLKAGNNEQFF
TRBV7-9,TRBJ1-5,.,14,TGTGCCAGCAGCTTCGGAGGGTTGAATCAGCCCCAGCATTTT,CASSFGGLNQPQHF
TRBV20-1,TRBJ2-3,.,11,TGCAGTGCTAGAGATTTCAATACGCAGTATTTT,CSARDFNTQYF
TRBV6-6,TRBJ2-1,TRBD2,15,TGTGCCAGCAGTTATCGGCTAGCGGCCTACAATGAGCAGTTCTTC,CASSYRLAAYNEQFF
TRBV10-3,TRBJ2-5,TRBD1,16,TGTGCCATCAGTGAGTCGGACAGGGGGCGGGCAGAGACCCAGTACTTC,CAISESDRGRAETQYF